This T cell receptor beta chain was sequenced in a study of Graves' ophthalmopathy and Graves' hyperthyroidism. Whole-study findings and limits: Stable hyperthyroidism and ophthalmopathy were told apart by a 13-signature model, which achieved around 90% sensitivity and 81.08% specificity. Predictions made by the model for ophthalmopathy progression reached 55% to 71% sensitivity and almost 75% specificity.

Germline-derived CDR1 and CDR2 are DFQATT and SNEGSKA (reference sequence). Trimming cost V 5 bases and J 7 bases, with 17 bases left between them. There are 14 residues in the CDR3. The evidence that diagnosis relied on was clinical symptoms, serum thyroxine, TRAb, thyroid ultrasound and orbital computed tomography. As regards this clonotype: Antigen: not known.

For repertoire sequencing, the TCR beta CDR3 regions were amplified from RNA transcripts. HTBI-primed first-round RT-PCR preceded second-round multiplex PCR. TCRdb called the multiplex PCR reads again in MiXCR, with one record for every CDR3 protein. The data show roughly 50,000 distinct CDR3 sequences, under 55% seen once. The receptor's source is an adult woman with Graves' ophthalmopathy. The sample consisted of peripheral blood. The J gene is TRBJ2-2, the V gene TRBV20-1, with D perhaps TRBD2 (7 bases). The DNA for the CDR3 is TGCAGTGCTGGGGGGGGCCAAACTAGCGGGGAGCTGTTTTTT. This codes for CSAGGGQTSGELFF.